The 27 T cell receptor beta chains below all came from one sample that was sequenced in a study of control samples from healthy donors and cancer patients. Repertoires were generated with immunoSEQ multiplex PCR, while TCRdb's copy carries only in-frame clones and drops some. Among roughly 51,000 clones, approximately 89% were seen once, and the ten largest hold 1.6%. The sample was PBMCs. These receptors came from a man in his forties with colorectal cancer.

The V and J genes are TRBV2 and TRBJ2-7, with D tentatively TRBD2 (6 bases). V lost 2 bases to trimming and J lost 2 bases, with 10 bases between them. The CDR3 is made up of 14 amino acids. CDR1 is SNHLY and CDR2 is FYNNEI in the germline V gene. The CDR3 DNA sequence: TGTGCCAGCAGTGAACAGGGAGGTCCCTACGAGCAGTACTTC. It yields the protein CASSEQGGPYEQYF. The variable domain in full, with the rest retrieved from reference TRBV2 and TRBJ2-7, is EPEVTQTPSHQVTQMGQEVILRCVPISNHLYFYWYRQILGQKVEFLVSFYNNEISEKSEIFDDQFSVERPDGSNFTLKIRSTKLEDSAMYFCASSEQGGPYEQYFGPGTRLTVT.

The chain joins TRBV9 to TRBJ1-2, with TRBD1 as a possible D gene (6 bases). CDR3 size: 12 residues. The germline V and J ends were trimmed by 3 bases and 7 bases, with 10 bases remaining between them. CDR1 and CDR2 (germline): SGDLS, YYNGEE. The CDR3 region has the DNA TGTGCCAGCAGCGACAGGGTCTCTGGCTACACCTTC. Its protein product is CASSDRVSGYTF.

The chain has TRBV19 and TRBJ2-7; D is perhaps TRBD1 or TRBD2 (5 bases each). There are 14 residues in the CDR3. Germline V gene lookup returns CDR1 LNHDA and CDR2 SQIVND (reference sequence). V was clipped by 5 bases and J by 1 base, with 12 bases between them. CDR3 sequence reads: CASSGRDGSYEQYF. CDR3 in DNA: TGTGCCAGTAGTGGCCGGGACGGTTCCTACGAGCAGTACTTC.

This clone was counted between two and nine times. The rearrangement joins TRBV6-2 or TRBV6-3 to TRBJ1-5; D remains unclear. This CDR3 spans 12 amino acids. Germline V gene lookup returns CDR1 MNHEY and CDR2 SVGEGT. V was trimmed by 5 bases and J by 0 bases, leaving 2 bases between them. CDR3 coding DNA: TGTGCCAGCAGTAATAGCAATCAGCCCCAGCATTTT. Its protein is CASSNSNQPQHF.

The rearrangement uses TRBV15 and TRBJ1-6; possible D gene TRBD1, 6 bases. Germline CDR1 reads LNHNV; CDR2 reads YYDKDF (reference sequence). The CDR3 loop spans 19 amino acids. The V end was cut by 1 base, the J end by 5 bases, with 21 bases between. CDR3 residues: CATSRGPRTGTGDNSPLHF. The DNA for the CDR3 is TGTGCCACCAGCAGAGGGCCGAGAACAGGGACTGGCGATAATTCACCCCTCCACTTT.

The chain has TRBV27 and TRBJ2-1; 9 nucleotides line up with TRBD2. The CDR3 extends over 17 amino acids. Germline assignment: CDR1 MNHEY and CDR2 SMNVEV (reference sequence). After removal of 5 bases from V and 6 bases from J, the junction contained 14 bases not matched to a gene. CDR3 sequence reads: CASSPALSGSLINEQFF. The CDR3 DNA reads TGTGCCAGCAGTCCTGCACTTAGCGGGAGTCTTATCAATGAGCAGTTCTTC.

The chain is built from TRBV30 and TRBJ2-3, with TRBD2 matching 8 bases. J lost 0 bases, V lost 3 bases, and 2 bases had no gene match. Germline loops: CDR1 GTSNPN, CDR2 SVGIG (reference sequence). The CDR3 runs 14 residues. The CDR3 is CAWRVAGSTDTQYF. The CDR3 nucleotides read TGTGCCTGGAGGGTAGCGGGAAGCACAGATACGCAGTATTTT.

The genes are TRBV19 and TRBJ2-1, with D perhaps assigned TRBD1 or TRBD2 (5 bases each). With 7 bases removed from V and 5 bases from J, the gap between germline ends came to 15 bases. CDR1 and CDR2 (germline): LNHDA, SQIVND (reference sequence). The CDR3 sequence is 14 residues long. The chain's CDR3 is CASTSGTSNNEQFF. CDR3 coding DNA: TGTGCCAGTACCTCGGGGACCAGCAACAATGAGCAGTTCTTC. Drawing the rest from reference TRBV19 and TRBJ2-1, the complete variable domain is DGGITQSPKYLFRKEGQNVTLSCEQNLNHDAMYWYRQDPGQGLRLIYYSQIVNDFQKGDIAEGYSVSREKKESFPLTVTSAQKNPTAFYLCASTSGTSNNEQFFGPGTRLTVL.

J is TRBJ2-7 and V is TRBV5-1; the match to TRBD1 covers 8 bases. The CDR3 has 14 amino acids. Germline loops: CDR1 SGHRS, CDR2 YFSETQ. V was clipped by 2 bases and J by 7 bases; unmatched bases: 8. This CDR3 reads CASSFGQGAWEQYF. CDR3 in DNA: TGCGCCAGCAGCTTTGGCCAGGGGGCTTGGGAGCAGTACTTC.

This chain connects TRBV10-3 to TRBJ2-7; 9 positions agree with TRBD1. V gave up 1 base and J gave up 3 bases; unmatched junction bases: 4. The CDR3 extends over 15 amino acids. Germline loops: CDR1 ENHRY, CDR2 SYGVKD. CDR3 nucleotides: TGTGCCATCAGTGAGTGGGACAGGGAGTACTACGAGCAGTACTTC. It yields the protein CAISEWDREYYEQYF.

This chain links TRBV28 with TRBJ1-4; weak D call: TRBD1 (5 bases). V dropped 2 bases and J dropped 3 bases, with 7 bases sitting between them. The CDR3 runs 14 residues. The germline V gene encodes CDR1 MDHEN and CDR2 SYDVKM. CDR3: CASSLGGANEKLFF. Written as DNA, the CDR3 is TGTGCCAGCAGTTTAGGGGGGGCTAATGAAAAACTGTTTTTT. The full variable domain, in which reference TRBV28 and TRBJ1-4 provide the parts outside the CDR3, is DVKVTQSSRYLVKRTGEKVFLECVQDMDHENMFWYRQDPGLGLRLIYFSYDVKMKEKGDIPEGYSVSREKKERFSLILESASTNQTSMYLCASSLGGANEKLFFGSGTQLSVL.

The chain links TRBV5-1 to TRBJ1-5; perhaps TRBD1 as D (6 bases). Trimming shortened V by 4 bases and J by 6 bases, and 11 bases separated the two germline ends. Germline lookup yields CDR1 SGHRS and CDR2 YFSETQ. The length of the CDR3 is 13 residues. For the CDR3, the DNA is TGCGCCAGCAGCCTAACCAGGGGTCAGCCCCAGCATTTT. Its protein product is CASSLTRGQPQHF.

The chain links TRBV6-6 to TRBJ2-2; D is possibly TRBD1 (7 bases). Germline values: CDR1 MNHNY, CDR2 SVGAGI (reference sequence). This CDR3 contains 15 residues. V lost 5 bases and J 7 bases, leaving 17 bases between the germline ends. In nucleotides, the CDR3 is TGTGCCAGCAGTCACAGGGGCGGGATAGGCGGGGAGCTGTTTTTT. Translation: CASSHRGGIGGELFF.

V is TRBV15 and J is TRBJ2-3; TRBD2 is a possible D gene (6 bases). The CDR3 length is 14 residues. The V gene's germline CDR1 is LNHNV and CDR2 YYDKDF (reference sequence). Trimming removed 5 bases at V and 2 bases at J, with 11 bases between. CDR3 sequence reads: CATSGGLTTDTQYF. In nucleotides, the CDR3 is TGTGCCACCAGCGGGGGACTGACCACAGATACGCAGTATTTT.

The rearrangement joins TRBV28 to TRBJ2-3, with a possible D match to TRBD1 (5 bases). Germline CDR1 MDHEN, CDR2 SYDVKM. Trimming cost V 10 bases and J 2 bases, with 16 bases left between them. This CDR3 spans 14 amino acids. The CDR3 loop reads CATANRGSTDTQYF. The CDR3 nucleotides read TGTGCCACCGCGAATAGGGGATCCACAGATACGCAGTATTTT.

This sequence joins TRBV6-5 and TRBJ2-1; D remains unclear. Germline assignment: CDR1 MNHEY and CDR2 SVGAGI. The V gene lost 8 bases and the J gene lost 4 bases, with 12 bases spanning the gap. The CDR3 covers 13 residues. As DNA, the CDR3 is TGTGCCAGCCTCCGTTTTTATTACAATGAGCAGTTCTTC. This gives the protein CASLRFYYNEQFF.

This chain's CDR3 is CASSQIAGAPLHF. The CDR3 DNA reads TGCGCCAGCAGCCAAATCGCAGGGGCACCCCTCCACTTT. V usage is TRBV4-1 and J usage is TRBJ1-6, with D perhaps TRBD1 (6 bases). Germline V lookup: CDR1 MGHRA, CDR2 YSYEKL. Trimming removed 2 bases at V and 11 bases at J, with 10 bases between. This CDR3 has 13 residues.

The gene calls are TRBV5-5 and TRBJ1-6; D call uncertain. Germline V CDR1 and CDR2: SGHKS, YYEKEE (reference sequence). V lost 3 bases to trimming and J lost 5 bases, with 6 bases between them. CDR3 length: 13 residues. The CDR3 sequence is CASSWGNNSPLHF. The CDR3 coding sequence is TGTGCCAGCAGCTGGGGAAATAATTCACCCCTCCACTTT.

The V gene is TRBV2, the J gene TRBJ2-7; D is unclear. CDR1 SNHLY and CDR2 FYNNEI come from the germline V gene. The CDR3 extends over 14 amino acids. Trimming removed 1 base from V and 6 bases from J, with 13 bases in between. CDR3 loop: CASSEVGLGGEQYF. CDR3 in DNA: TGTGCCAGCAGTGAAGTCGGCCTGGGCGGCGAGCAGTACTTC.

This rearrangement joins TRBV9 to TRBJ2-7, with a weak D call TRBD1 (6 bases). Germline values: CDR1 SGDLS, CDR2 YYNGEE. The V end lost 0 bases, the J end lost 1 base, and 8 bases lay between the germline ends. CDR3 length: 14 residues. The CDR3 sequence is CASSVGTASYEQYF. CDR3 DNA: TGTGCCAGCAGCGTAGGGACAGCTTCCTACGAGCAGTACTTC.

V usage is TRBV2 and J usage is TRBJ2-5; D gene unclear. The length of the CDR3 is 13 residues. Per the germline V gene, CDR1 is SNHLY and CDR2 is FYNNEI. V dropped 7 bases and J dropped 1 base, with 10 bases sitting between them. The CDR3 nucleotides read TGTGCCAGCAATAGGGCTATCCAAGAGACCCAGTACTTC. As protein: CASNRAIQETQYF.

This chain links TRBV7-9 with TRBJ2-1; TRBD2 matches 7 bases. Germline V gene sequence: CDR1 SEHNR, CDR2 FQNEAQ (reference sequence). This CDR3 has 15 amino acids. The V gene end was trimmed by 4 bases and the J gene end by 12 bases; junction bases not matched to a gene: 15. DNA for the CDR3: TGTGCCAGCAGCTCCCTGGGGGGGGTCGTCACCGGGCAGTTCTTC. It encodes CASSSLGGVVTGQFF. Drawing the rest from reference TRBV7-9 and TRBJ2-1, the complete variable domain is DTGVSQNPRHKITKRGQNVTFRCDPISEHNRLYWYRQTLGQGPEFLTYFQNEAQLEKSRLLSDRFSAERPKGSFSTLEIQRTEQGDSAMYLCASSSLGGVVTGQFFGPGTRLTVL.

This chain uses TRBV19 with TRBJ1-5; no definite D call. Germline V CDR1 and CDR2: LNHDA, SQIVND (reference sequence). Trimming took off 6 bases at V and 2 bases at J, with 8 bases between the two ends. CDR3 length: 13 residues. The CDR3 DNA reads TGTGCCAGTAGCGTATGGGGCAATCAGCCCCAGCATTTT. Amino acids: CASSVWGNQPQHF.

The chain couples TRBV5-1 to TRBJ2-4, with no clear D. V dropped 0 bases and J dropped 2 bases, with 18 bases sitting between them. This CDR3 spans 18 amino acids. Germline assignment: CDR1 SGHRS and CDR2 YFSETQ. This chain's CDR3 is CASSLDLPNDDPKNIQYF. The DNA for the CDR3 is TGCGCCAGCAGCTTGGATCTGCCAAATGATGATCCCAAAAACATTCAGTACTTC.

This chain connects TRBV10-3 to TRBJ2-3; 7 bases agree with TRBD1. With 8 bases clipped from V and 3 bases from J, the junction kept 5 bases outside the gene matches. Germline V gene data show CDR1 as ENHRY and CDR2 as SYGVKD. The CDR3 loop spans 13 amino acids. In DNA form, the CDR3 reads TGTGCCATCCGGGACAGCACTACAGATACGCAGTATTTT. Its protein product is CAIRDSTTDTQYF.

The chain recombines TRBV11-2 with TRBJ2-7, with D unresolved. CDR3 length: 15 residues. Trimming cost V 1 base and J 3 bases, with 13 bases left between them. Germline values: CDR1 SGHAT, CDR2 FQNNGV. CDR3 sequence (DNA): TGTGCCAGCAGCTTAGCGGGCGGAGATCTCTACGAGCAGTACTTC. Its protein product is CASSLAGGDLYEQYF.

The CDR3 sequence: CASSQGTGGNQPQHF. CDR3 DNA sequence: TGCGCCAGCAGCCAGGGGACAGGCGGGAATCAGCCCCAGCATTTT. The gene calls are TRBV4-3 and TRBJ1-5, with 8 bases that match TRBD1. The CDR3 totals 15 residues. The V segment lost 3 bases and the J segment 4 bases; nucleotides outside the gene matches: 5. Germline assignment: CDR1 LGHNA and CDR2 YSLEER.